The 23 T cell receptor beta chains in this list originate from one sample, sequenced in a study of T-cell reconstitution after alpha-beta-depleted transplantation in children. This sample's TCRbeta library carried unique molecular identifier barcodes. One entry per CDR3 protein, called by TCRdb with MiXCR from the PCR reads. The table lists 610,000 or so distinct CDR3 sequences, 27% of them singletons. The sequencing here drew on PBMCs, taken before TCRalphabeta/CD19-depleted stem cell transplant. These receptors were taken from a boy under three years old with Wiskott-Aldrich syndrome, due to receive a stem cell transplant.

This clonotype has just a few counts. The genes are TRBV10-3 and TRBJ2-7, with 8 positions matching TRBD1. This CDR3 has 13 amino acids. Germline V gene data show CDR1 as ENHRY and CDR2 as SYGVKD. Losses at the gene ends were 10 bases for V and 5 bases for J; bases not matched to a gene: 10. The CDR3 spells CATGQGPPDEQYF. In nucleotides, the CDR3 is TGTGCCACCGGACAGGGCCCTCCCGACGAGCAGTACTTC.

This rearrangement joins TRBV3-1 to TRBJ1-5, with 7 bases that match TRBD1. The CDR3 is made up of 15 amino acids. The V gene's germline CDR1 is LGHDT and CDR2 YNNKEL (reference sequence). With 5 bases clipped from V and 1 base from J, the junction kept 5 bases outside the gene matches. The DNA for the CDR3 is TGTGCCAGCAGCGCAGGGGGGAGAAGCAATCAGCCCCAGCATTTT. Translating gives CASSAGGRSNQPQHF.

The V call is TRBV20-1, the J call TRBJ1-2; unclear D gene. This CDR3 comprises 14 residues. The germline V and J ends were trimmed by 2 bases and 4 bases, with 14 bases remaining between them. Germline V lookup: CDR1 DFQATT, CDR2 SNEGSKA (reference sequence). The CDR3 loop reads CSARWAGLLYGYTF. CDR3 DNA: TGCAGTGCTAGATGGGCGGGCCTCCTCTATGGCTACACCTTC.

There are a few counts of this clonotype. The V gene is TRBV3-1, the J gene TRBJ2-4, with D perhaps matching TRBD2 (5 bases). V gave up 6 bases and J gave up 16 bases, with 19 bases separating them. Germline V lookup: CDR1 LGHDT, CDR2 YNNKEL (reference sequence). The CDR3 has 12 residues. The CDR3 DNA reads as TGTGCCAGCAGTTCATCGGGGTCGCGTCAATACTTC. The encoded protein is CASSSSGSRQYF.

This chain connects TRBV24-1 to TRBJ2-5; no firm D call. V was pared by 5 bases and J by 13 bases, with 16 bases between. The germline gives CDR1 KGHDR, CDR2 SFDVKD. This CDR3 comprises 12 residues. The chain's CDR3 is CATSGVAGPVYF. The CDR3 DNA sequence: TGTGCCACCAGTGGTGTTGCCGGCCCTGTGTACTTC.

In this sample, this clonotype turned up many times. CDR3: CASSPLPRSGSYNEQFF. Written as DNA, the CDR3 is TGTGCCAGCAGTCCCCTACCGAGAAGCGGCTCCTACAATGAGCAGTTCTTC. The J gene is TRBJ2-1, the V gene TRBV25-1; tentative D call: TRBD2 (5 bases). Germline V gene data show CDR1 as MGHDK and CDR2 as SYGVNS. The CDR3 contains 17 residues. V was pared by 5 bases and J by 0 bases, with 17 bases between.

This clonotype was counted only a few times. The V gene is TRBV6-6, the J gene TRBJ2-1; 13 bases line up with TRBD2. V lost 4 bases to trimming and J lost 0 bases; unmatched junction nucleotides: 9. The germline gives CDR1 MNHNY, CDR2 SVGAGI (reference sequence). CDR3 length: 19 residues. The chain's CDR3 is CASSSRTGTSGVSYNEQFF. The CDR3 region has the DNA TGTGCCAGCAGTTCCAGGACAGGGACTAGCGGGGTCTCCTACAATGAGCAGTTCTTC.

This clonotype was observed a handful of times. The V call is TRBV20-1, the J call TRBJ1-1, with 9 bases aligning to TRBD1. The CDR3 runs to 14 residues. V shed 6 bases, J shed 0 bases, and the junction held 5 bases outside the gene matches. The germline CDR1 and CDR2 sequences are DFQATT and SNEGSKA (reference sequence). This CDR3 reads CSADRGNMNTEAFF. In nucleotides, the CDR3 is TGCAGTGCCGACAGGGGGAATATGAACACTGAAGCTTTCTTT.

This clonotype has a single count. The CDR3 loop is CASSPLLGTGRYGYTF. The CDR3 coding sequence is TGTGCCAGCAGCCCCCTCTTGGGGACAGGGCGTTATGGCTACACCTTC. This chain uses TRBV7-9 with TRBJ1-2, with TRBD1 matching 9 bases. The germline gives CDR1 SEHNR, CDR2 FQNEAQ (reference sequence). This CDR3 contains 16 residues. The ends lost 5 bases at V and 5 bases at J; junction bases unmatched: 12.

This clonotype was seen more than once but under ten times. J is TRBJ1-4 and V is TRBV5-1; 9 bases line up with TRBD1. V lost 4 bases to trimming and J lost 2 bases; unmatched junction nucleotides: 3. Germline-derived CDR1 and CDR2 are SGHRS and YFSETQ. This CDR3 region has 15 residues. The CDR3 protein is CASSPGQGTNEKLFF. The DNA for the CDR3 is TGCGCCAGCAGCCCCGGACAGGGGACTAATGAAAAACTGTTTTTT. The whole variable domain, filled in from reference TRBV5-1 and TRBJ1-4, reads KAGVTQTPRYLIKTRGQQVTLSCSPISGHRSVSWYQQTPGQGLQFLFEYFSETQRNKGNFPGRFSGRQFSNSRSEMNVSTLELGDSALYLCASSPGQGTNEKLFFGSGTQLSVL.

This sequence joins TRBV2 and TRBJ2-1; D uncertain. V lost 2 bases and J 7 bases, leaving 6 bases between the germline ends. The length of the CDR3 is 12 residues. Germline CDR1 and CDR2: SNHLY and FYNNEI. The DNA of the CDR3 is TGTGCCAGCAGTGAATATGGAAATGAGCAGTTCTTC. It is translated as CASSEYGNEQFF. Drawing the rest from reference TRBV2 and TRBJ2-1, the complete variable domain is EPEVTQTPSHQVTQMGQEVILRCVPISNHLYFYWYRQILGQKVEFLVSFYNNEISEKSEIFDDQFSVERPDGSNFTLKIRSTKLEDSAMYFCASSEYGNEQFFGPGTRLTVL.

The chain recombines TRBV7-8 with TRBJ1-5; a possible D gene is TRBD1 (5 bases). The V gene lost 5 bases and the J gene lost 0 bases, with 14 bases spanning the gap. The germline CDR1 and CDR2 sequences are SGHVS and FQNEAQ. This CDR3 comprises 16 residues. The CDR3 DNA is TGTGCCAGCAGCCTAGGGACGGAAACTAGCAATCAGCCCCAGCATTTT. It specifies CASSLGTETSNQPQHF. Using reference TRBV7-8 and TRBJ1-5 for the parts outside the CDR3, the full variable domain is GAGVSQSPRYKVAKRGQDVALRCDPISGHVSLFWYQQALGQGPEFLTYFQNEAQLDKSGLPSDRFFAERPEGSVSTLKIQRTQQEDSAVYLCASSLGTETSNQPQHFGDGTRLSIL.

This clonotype appeared a few times. The rearrangement uses TRBV7-2 and TRBJ2-2; D is ambiguous. Trimming took 2 bases from V and 6 from J, leaving 7 bases between them. The CDR3 is made up of 13 amino acids. Germline V gene data show CDR1 as SGHTA and CDR2 as FQGNSA. CDR3 in DNA: TGTGCCAGCAGCTTAATCCTAGCCGGGGAGCTGTTTTTT. This encodes CASSLILAGELFF. Using reference TRBV7-2 and TRBJ2-2 for the parts outside the CDR3, the full variable domain is GAGVSQSPSNKVTEKGKDVELRCDPISGHTALYWYRQSLGQGLEFLIYFQGNSAPDKSGLPSDRFSAERTGGSVSTLTIQRTQQEDSAVYLCASSLILAGELFFGEGSRLTVL.

The chain carries TRBV20-1 and TRBJ2-5; 7 bases are shared with TRBD2. V trimming: 3 bases; J trimming: 5 bases; junction bases outside the gene matches: 9. The germline gives CDR1 DFQATT, CDR2 SNEGSKA (reference sequence). The CDR3 extends over 14 amino acids. This CDR3 reads CSARGEGRGETQYF. The CDR3 coding sequence is TGCAGTGCTAGGGGGGAGGGCCGGGGGGAGACCCAGTACTTC.

The CDR3 coding sequence is TGTGCCAGCTCACTGGGACAGGGACCTGGCTACACCTTC. Residues: CASSLGQGPGYTF. This chain uses TRBV18 with TRBJ1-2, with 9 positions matching TRBD1. Germline lookup yields CDR1 KGHSH and CDR2 LQKENI. CDR3 length equals 13 residues. The V and J ends lost 4 bases and 7 bases, in that order; junction bases with no gene match: 4.

This clonotype has just a few counts. The rearrangement uses TRBV10-2 and TRBJ1-5; 8 bases are a match to TRBD1. Germline V gives CDR1 WSHSY, CDR2 SAAADI. CDR3 length: 15 amino acids. V lost 6 bases to trimming and J lost 2 bases; unmatched junction nucleotides: 6. CDR3 residues: CASSEQTGGNQPQHF. CDR3 DNA: TGCGCCAGCAGCGAGCAGACAGGGGGCAATCAGCCCCAGCATTTT.

V and J are TRBV5-1 and TRBJ1-2; D might be TRBD1 (6 bases). Germline assignment: CDR1 SGHRS and CDR2 YFSETQ. With 0 bases removed from V and 0 bases from J, the gap between germline ends came to 21 bases. CDR3 length: 19 amino acids. The CDR3 DNA follows: TGCGCCAGCAGCTTGGTACCCGCCCTAACAGGGATCGCTAACTATGGCTACACCTTC. Residues: CASSLVPALTGIANYGYTF.

The chain employs TRBV5-1 and TRBJ2-1; maybe TRBD2 (5 bases). Trimming stripped 7 bases from V and 5 bases from J, with 16 bases between. Germline CDR1 is SGHRS and CDR2 is YFSETQ. The CDR3 runs 14 residues. CDR3 sequence reads: CASPHGGGDNEQFF. The CDR3 nucleotides read TGCGCCAGCCCGCATGGCGGAGGCGACAATGAGCAGTTCTTC.

This clonotype appeared a few times. This chain joins TRBV3-1 and TRBJ2-5; TRBD2 matches at 13 bases. The CDR3 is made up of 15 amino acids. The trim removed 6 bases at V and 6 bases at J, leaving 7 bases unmatched. Germline lookup yields CDR1 LGHDT and CDR2 YNNKEL (reference sequence). The CDR3 spells CASSRTSGRAKTQYF. The CDR3, as DNA: TGTGCCAGCAGTCGAACTAGCGGGAGGGCAAAGACCCAGTACTTC.

The table lists this clonotype with a few counts. This chain links TRBV7-8 with TRBJ1-1; 7 bases are a match to TRBD1. With 0 bases clipped from V and 8 bases from J, the junction kept 6 bases outside the gene matches. Looked up from germline, CDR1 is SGHVS and CDR2 is FQNEAQ. CDR3 size: 14 residues. The CDR3 DNA follows: TGTGCCAGCAGCTTAGCGCCGGGACAGATAGAAGCTTTCTTT. Its translation is CASSLAPGQIEAFF.

V and J are TRBV5-5 and TRBJ1-3; tentative D call: TRBD1 (5 bases). Trimming removed 3 bases from V and 0 bases from J, with 16 bases in between. The CDR3 contains 17 residues. Germline V gene data show CDR1 as SGHKS and CDR2 as YYEKEE (reference sequence). The CDR3 coding sequence is TGTGCCAGCAGCTGGTCCTCGGGACTTGGCTCTGGAAACACCATATATTTT. It translates to CASSWSSGLGSGNTIYF. The complete variable domain, with remaining parts taken from reference TRBV5-5 and TRBJ1-3, reads DAGVTQSPTHLIKTRGQQVTLRCSPISGHKSVSWYQQVLGQGPQFIFQYYEKEERGRGNFPDRFSARQFPNYSSELNVNALLLGDSALYLCASSWSSGLGSGNTIYFGEGSWLTVV.

This chain's CDR3 is CSDFREGQETQYF. DNA for the CDR3: TGCAGTGATTTCCGGGAGGGGCAAGAGACCCAGTACTTC. The chain carries TRBV29-1 and TRBJ2-5; TRBD2 matches 8 bases. This CDR3 has 13 residues. The germline V gene has CDR1 SQVTM and CDR2 ANQGSEA.

This sequence joins TRBV7-9 and TRBJ2-4, with D possibly matching TRBD2 (5 bases). V lost 2 bases to trimming and J lost 2 bases, with 7 bases between them. Germline V gene lookup returns CDR1 SEHNR and CDR2 FQNEAQ (reference sequence). This CDR3 has 14 amino acids. The chain's CDR3 is CASSLTGSKNIQYF. CDR3 coding DNA: TGTGCCAGCAGCTTAACGGGATCCAAAAACATTCAGTACTTC.